A single sample is the source of the 29 T cell receptor beta chains below, sequenced in a study of T cell responses to AZD1222 COVID-19 vaccine. Method: immunoSEQ multiplex PCR; TCRdb's copy keeps in-frame clones and lacks some. The top ten hold 3% of the sample, which has 110,000 or so clones, about 88% seen once. The material was peripheral blood, obtained 28 days after the second AZD1222 dose. These receptors came from an adult who received the AZD1222 COVID-19 vaccine.

The J gene is TRBJ1-2, the V gene TRBV7-9, with no clear D. V lost 6 bases and J 1 base, leaving 12 bases between the germline ends. The CDR3 spans 14 residues. Germline V gives CDR1 SEHNR, CDR2 FQNEAQ (reference sequence). CDR3 region: CASRRNGVNYGYTF. Here the CDR3 DNA reads TGTGCCAGCAGGCGAAATGGAGTTAACTATGGCTACACCTTC.

The CDR3 sequence is CASSLVGVPEGYTF. The CDR3 DNA follows: TGTGCCAGCAGCCTCGTGGGGGTCCCGGAAGGCTACACCTTC. The rearrangement uses TRBV5-5 and TRBJ1-2, with D perhaps matching TRBD1 (5 bases). This CDR3 is built from 14 residues. Germline V gene lookup returns CDR1 SGHKS and CDR2 YYEKEE (reference sequence). The V end was cut by 4 bases, the J end by 8 bases, with 18 bases between.

The chain uses TRBV11-2 and TRBJ2-5; D might be TRBD1 (5 bases). There are 15 residues in the CDR3. Germline V CDR1 and CDR2: SGHAT, FQNNGV. Trimming shortened V by 4 bases and J by 2 bases, and 14 bases separated the two germline ends. The CDR3 reads CASSSDGHLQETQYF. CDR3 coding DNA: TGTGCCAGCAGCTCCGACGGACACCTACAAGAGACCCAGTACTTC.

The V call is TRBV6-5, the J call TRBJ2-7; 7 bases map to TRBD1. This CDR3 comprises 14 residues. The V gene's germline CDR1 is MNHEY and CDR2 SVGAGI. Unmatched junction bases numbered 4, after V lost 3 bases and J lost 2 bases. The CDR3 region is CASSYGQGAYEQYF. The CDR3 DNA reads TGTGCCAGCAGTTATGGGCAGGGGGCCTACGAGCAGTACTTC.

The chain has TRBV24-1 and TRBJ2-2, with TRBD2 matching over 10 bases. The V gene end was trimmed by 4 bases and the J gene end by 4 bases; junction bases not matched to a gene: 5. The CDR3 contains 16 residues. CDR1 and CDR2 (germline): KGHDR, SFDVKD. The CDR3 DNA sequence: TGTGCCACCAGTGACCCAGGGACTAGCGTCACCGGGGAGCTGTTTTTT. Protein: CATSDPGTSVTGELFF.

The chain links TRBV6-5 to TRBJ2-3; 9 nucleotides match TRBD1. The ends lost 6 bases at V and 4 bases at J; junction bases unmatched: 8. CDR1 is MNHEY, CDR2 SVGAGI, per germline. This CDR3 comprises 15 residues. The CDR3 nucleotides read TGTGCCAGCAGGAGAACAGGGGGCTGGGCAGATACGCAGTATTTT. Amino acid sequence: CASRRTGGWADTQYF.

The rearrangement joins TRBV29-1 to TRBJ1-2; a possible D gene is TRBD1 (6 bases). The CDR3 covers 11 residues. The V gene lost 4 bases and the J gene lost 6 bases, with 9 bases spanning the gap. Per the germline V gene, CDR1 is SQVTM and CDR2 is ANQGSEA. The CDR3 DNA reads as TGCAGCGTTGCCAGGGGCCATGGCTACACCTTC. Protein: CSVARGHGYTF. Full variable domain (outside the CDR3, taken from reference TRBV29-1 and TRBJ1-2): SAVISQKPSRDICQRGTSLTIQCQVDSQVTMMFWYRQQPGQSLTLIATANQGSEATYESGFVIDKFPISRPNLTFSTLTVSNMSPEDSSIYLCSVARGHGYTFGSGTRLTVV.

This chain uses TRBV28 with TRBJ2-7; a possible D gene is TRBD2 (5 bases). The CDR3 sequence is 15 residues long. Germline V lookup: CDR1 MDHEN, CDR2 SYDVKM. Deletions cut 1 base from V and 2 bases from J, with 12 bases between. CDR3 in DNA: TGTGCCAGCAGTTTATCGACTCCTAGCCCCTACGAGCAGTACTTC. Translation: CASSLSTPSPYEQYF.

CDR3 sequence (DNA): TGTGCCAGCAGCCAACTAGCGGGGGGTCGGACCGGGGAGCTGTTTTTT. As protein: CASSQLAGGRTGELFF. The gene calls are TRBV7-2 and TRBJ2-2, with TRBD2 matching 12 bases. Per germline, CDR1 SGHTA and CDR2 FQGNSA. This CDR3 is built from 16 residues. Trimming took 5 bases from V and 5 from J; bases not matched to a gene: 6.

This chain's CDR3 is CASSDIHTGYSSGYTF. CDR3 DNA sequence: TGCGCCAGCAGCGACATTCACACAGGGTATAGTAGTGGCTACACCTTC. The chain is built from TRBV5-1 and TRBJ1-2, with D tentatively TRBD1 (6 bases). Germline values: CDR1 SGHRS, CDR2 YFSETQ. The CDR3 is 16 amino acids. V shed 4 bases and J shed 7 bases, with 23 bases lying between them.

This clone was picked up a small number of times. The rearrangement joins TRBV7-6 to TRBJ2-7; 9 nucleotides line up with TRBD1. After removal of 1 base from V and 4 bases from J, the junction contained 2 bases not matched to a gene. The CDR3 runs 14 residues. The V gene's germline CDR1 is SGHVS and CDR2 FNYEAQ. The CDR3 nucleotides are TGTGCCAGCAGCTTAGGGGGACAGGGATACGAGCAGTACTTC. Residues: CASSLGGQGYEQYF.

The chain employs TRBV28 and TRBJ2-1, with 11 bases aligning to TRBD1. The CDR3 runs to 16 residues. Losses at the gene ends were 7 bases for V and 10 bases for J; bases not matched to a gene: 15. Looked up from germline, CDR1 is MDHEN and CDR2 is SYDVKM. CDR3 nucleotide sequence: TGTGCCAGCACCCCTTCCGGGACAGGGGGTTTCTTGGAGCAGTTCTTC. Its protein is CASTPSGTGGFLEQFF.

The rearrangement uses TRBV19 and TRBJ1-2, with no clear D. V was clipped by 2 bases and J by 3 bases, with 16 bases between them. The CDR3 is 16 amino acids. Germline lookup yields CDR1 LNHDA and CDR2 SQIVND (reference sequence). The CDR3 bases are TGTGCCAGTAGTATAAGAACAGCTCCTCAGGACTATGGCTACACCTTC. As protein: CASSIRTAPQDYGYTF.

The CDR3: CASSGSTGGYGYTF. The CDR3 DNA sequence: TGCGCCAGCAGCGGGTCGACAGGGGGCTATGGCTACACCTTC. The chain is built from TRBV5-1 and TRBJ1-2, with 9 bases matching TRBD1. Trimming removed 4 bases from V and 4 bases from J; junction bases left unmatched: 5. Germline-derived CDR1 and CDR2 are SGHRS and YFSETQ. The CDR3 spans 14 residues. Filled out from reference TRBV5-1 and TRBJ1-2, the complete variable domain reads KAGVTQTPRYLIKTRGQQVTLSCSPISGHRSVSWYQQTPGQGLQFLFEYFSETQRNKGNFPGRFSGRQFSNSRSEMNVSTLELGDSALYLCASSGSTGGYGYTFGSGTRLTVV.

The sample holds a few counts of this clone. J is TRBJ2-7 and V is TRBV19; no definite D call. Germline CDR1 LNHDA, CDR2 SQIVND (reference sequence). Trimming removed 5 bases from V and 0 bases from J, with 11 bases in between. This CDR3 has 14 amino acids. Here the CDR3 DNA reads TGTGCCAGTAGTCTGGCCCAGAGCTCCTACGAGCAGTACTTC. The encoded protein is CASSLAQSSYEQYF.

V is TRBV5-4 and J is TRBJ1-5; TRBD1 matches at 8 bases. The J segment lost 6 bases and the V segment lost 2 bases, leaving 10 bases of the junction unmatched. This CDR3 is 16 amino acids long. In germline, CDR1 is SGHNT, CDR2 YYREEE (reference sequence). CDR3 in DNA: TGTGCCAGCAGCTTCGGACAGGGAAAGGGCGGTCAGCCCCAGCATTTT. Amino acid sequence: CASSFGQGKGGQPQHF.

V and J are TRBV5-1 and TRBJ2-3; D is ambiguous. Germline V lookup: CDR1 SGHRS, CDR2 YFSETQ. Trimming left V 0 bases short and J 3 bases short, with 8 bases between. CDR3 size: 14 residues. The DNA for the CDR3 is TGCGCCAGCAGCTTGGGCGACACGACAGATACGCAGTATTTT. Residues: CASSLGDTTDTQYF.

This clone was recorded a few times. This sequence joins TRBV27 and TRBJ2-7; D call uncertain. This CDR3 has 13 amino acids. The germline gives CDR1 MNHEY, CDR2 SMNVEV (reference sequence). The CDR3 region has the DNA TGTGCTTACCACCGGGCGAGCTCCTACGAGCAGTACTTC. This gives the protein CAYHRASSYEQYF.

The rearrangement links TRBV6-5 to TRBJ2-1; a possible D gene is TRBD2 (5 bases). This CDR3 has 13 amino acids. Between the trimmed V and J ends, which lost 6 bases and 6 bases, there was a span of 12 bases. The V gene's germline CDR1 is MNHEY and CDR2 SVGAGI. Here the CDR3 reads CASSPAAGNEQFF. The CDR3 coding sequence is TGTGCCAGCAGCCCGGCGGCGGGCAATGAGCAGTTCTTC.

V is TRBV3-1 (or the pseudogene TRBV3-2) and J is TRBJ1-2; D uncertain. This CDR3 is 14 amino acids long. Germline values: CDR1 LGHDT, CDR2 YNNKEL (reference sequence). The V gene lost 6 bases and the J gene lost 2 bases, with 13 bases spanning the gap. The CDR3 nucleotides are TGTGCCAGCAGGAGTTCACCCGGAAACTATGGCTACACCTTC. It is translated as CASRSSPGNYGYTF.

This clone was found once. This chain uses TRBV7-2 with TRBJ2-3, with 9 bases lining up with TRBD2. Unmatched junction bases numbered 10, after V lost 6 bases and J lost 6 bases. This CDR3 has 15 amino acids. Germline V gene data show CDR1 as SGHTA and CDR2 as FQGNSA. CDR3 sequence reads: CASRDLAGRVDTQYF. CDR3 coding DNA: TGTGCCAGCAGGGACCTAGCGGGGAGGGTGGATACGCAGTATTTT.

The chain couples TRBV3-1 (or the pseudogene TRBV3-2) to TRBJ1-2; tentative D call: TRBD1 (5 bases). Germline V gives CDR1 LGHDT, CDR2 YNNKEL (reference sequence). The CDR3 runs 15 residues. V was clipped by 3 bases and J by 7 bases, with 18 bases between them. Here the CDR3 DNA reads TGTGCCAGCAGCCAGGCGGGACCGTGGCTTGCTGGCTACACCTTC. Its translation is CASSQAGPWLAGYTF.

The chain is built from TRBV30 and TRBJ2-1; 9 bases are shared with TRBD2. The CDR3 extends over 13 amino acids. Germline CDR1 GTSNPN, CDR2 SVGIG (reference sequence). V shed 8 bases, J shed 10 bases, and the junction held 12 bases outside the gene matches. This chain's CDR3 is CALSGAGGREQFF. CDR3 sequence (DNA): TGTGCCCTAAGCGGAGCGGGGGGAAGGGAGCAGTTCTTC.

The rearrangement joins TRBV4-1 to TRBJ1-5, with D unresolved. The CDR3 consists of 13 residues. Looked up from germline, CDR1 is MGHRA and CDR2 is YSYEKL. Trimming cost V 3 bases and J 7 bases, with 10 bases left between them. CDR3 DNA: TGCGCCAGCAGCCAGACACTCGTCCAGCCCCAGCATTTT. Translating gives CASSQTLVQPQHF.

V and J are TRBV18 and TRBJ2-7; D unresolved. V was clipped by 3 bases and J by 0 bases, with 9 bases between them. The germline V gene encodes CDR1 KGHSH and CDR2 LQKENI. The CDR3 is 14 amino acids. The CDR3 nucleotides are TGTGCCAGCTCACCTGATAGAAGCTCCTACGAGCAGTACTTC. This sequence encodes CASSPDRSSYEQYF.

V is TRBV5-1 and J is TRBJ1-2, with D perhaps matching TRBD1 (6 bases). The CDR3 is 12 residues long. The V end was cut by 8 bases, the J end by 8 bases, with 16 bases between. Germline CDR1 is SGHRS and CDR2 is YFSETQ. The CDR3 spells CASPEGGHGYTF. The CDR3 DNA sequence: TGCGCCAGTCCCGAGGGGGGGCACGGCTACACCTTC.

The V call is TRBV5-1, the J call TRBJ1-4; no reliable D call. Trimming removed 4 bases from V and 8 bases from J, with 18 bases in between. The CDR3 runs 15 residues. The germline V gene has CDR1 SGHRS and CDR2 YFSETQ. The CDR3 region has the DNA TGCGCCAGCAGCGTATCCCCTTGGAGGGAGGAAAAACTGTTTTTT. Amino acid sequence: CASSVSPWREEKLFF. Full variable domain (missing parts from reference TRBV5-1 and TRBJ1-4): KAGVTQTPRYLIKTRGQQVTLSCSPISGHRSVSWYQQTPGQGLQFLFEYFSETQRNKGNFPGRFSGRQFSNSRSEMNVSTLELGDSALYLCASSVSPWREEKLFFGSGTQLSVL.

The rearrangement uses TRBV24-1 and TRBJ2-7; no firm D call. The CDR3 is made up of 14 amino acids. The germline gives CDR1 KGHDR, CDR2 SFDVKD. V gave up 1 base and J gave up 2 bases, with 8 bases separating them. The CDR3 DNA reads as TGTGCCACCAGTGATTTTGGCAAGCCCTACGAGCAGTACTTC. Protein sequence: CATSDFGKPYEQYF.

Comments on this clone: With a much larger clone just one base away, this may be a read error. The chain uses TRBV2 and TRBJ2-3; TRBD2 agrees at 9 bases. The CDR3 extends over 15 amino acids. V lost 3 bases, J lost 1 base, and 2 bases stayed unmatched. Germline CDR1 SNHLY, CDR2 FYNNEI. In DNA form, the CDR3 reads TGTGCCAGCAGTGAGGAGCGGGGGGGCACAGATACGCAGTATTTT. Translation: CASSEERGGTDTQYF.